This TCR beta chain was recorded in a study of blood T cell repertoires in COVID-19. Turning to the study itself: Acute-phase and convalescent COVID-19 samples originated in the United States, Italy and Spain. From T cells, B-cell-depleted T cells, or PBMCs came the material, which was cDNA or gDNA.

TCRdb keeps only in-frame clones here, not all; method: immunoSEQ multiplex PCR. This table holds about 160,000 clones, just over 90% found once. This clone was picked up one time. V shed 4 bases, J shed 5 bases, and the junction held 10 bases outside the gene matches. The CDR3 runs 16 residues. Germline CDR1 reads LNHDA; CDR2 reads SQIVND (reference sequence). The chain carries TRBV19 and TRBJ1-2; TRBD1 matches 10 bases. Sequencing was performed on peripheral blood. The receptor comes from a man younger than 35 with acute or convalescent COVID-19. The CDR3 here is CASSTTGTGAAYGYTF. CDR3 DNA sequence: TGTGCCAGTAGTACCACTGGGACAGGGGCCGCGTATGGCTACACCTTC. The full variable domain, in which reference TRBV19 and TRBJ1-2 provide the parts outside the CDR3, is DGGITQSPKYLFRKEGQNVTLSCEQNLNHDAMYWYRQDPGQGLRLIYYSQIVNDFQKGDIAEGYSVSREKKESFPLTVTSAQKNPTAFYLCASSTTGTGAAYGYTFGSGTRLTVV.